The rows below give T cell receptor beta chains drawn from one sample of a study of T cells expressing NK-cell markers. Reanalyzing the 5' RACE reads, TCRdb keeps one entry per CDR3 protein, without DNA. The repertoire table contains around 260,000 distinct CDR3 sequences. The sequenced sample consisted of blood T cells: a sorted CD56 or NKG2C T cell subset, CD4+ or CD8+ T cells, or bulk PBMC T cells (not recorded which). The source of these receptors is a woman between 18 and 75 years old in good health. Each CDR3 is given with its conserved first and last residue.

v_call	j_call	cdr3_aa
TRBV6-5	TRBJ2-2	CASSYSGIAGHTGELFF
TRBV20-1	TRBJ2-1	CSAWGRESYNEQFF
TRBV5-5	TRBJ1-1	CASSYPDRGRGNTEAFF
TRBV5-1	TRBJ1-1	CASSLLSLNTEAFF
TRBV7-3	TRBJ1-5	CASSSGPGQPQHF
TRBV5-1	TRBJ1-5	CASSFIRVHSNQPQHF
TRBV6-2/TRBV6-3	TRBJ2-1	CASSYSSGGHYNEQFF
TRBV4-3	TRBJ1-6	CASSQDSVGGSPLHF
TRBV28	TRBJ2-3	CASSSVGHTDTQYF
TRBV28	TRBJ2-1	CASSVIRTSGRSYNEQFF
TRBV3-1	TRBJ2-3	CASSPQGGGTDTQYF
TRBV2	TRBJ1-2	CASSPEGTVYGYTF
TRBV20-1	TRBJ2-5	CSAPGLAASETQYF
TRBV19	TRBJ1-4	CASSNPGDNEKLFF
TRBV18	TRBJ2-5	CASSRGLAETQYF
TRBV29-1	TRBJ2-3	CSVVTGGRTDTQYF
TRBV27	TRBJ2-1	CASSLVGLGDNEQFF
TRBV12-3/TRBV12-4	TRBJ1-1	CASSPTGTTEAFF
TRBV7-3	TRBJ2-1	CASSRGGGSLSYNEQFF
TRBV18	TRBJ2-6	CASSPPGDRANVLTF
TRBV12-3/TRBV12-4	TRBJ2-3	CASTDQGRTSTDTQYF
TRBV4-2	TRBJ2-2	CASRLNTGELFF
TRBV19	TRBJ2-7	CASSMERTSSYEQYF
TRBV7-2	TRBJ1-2	CASSLGQGNGYTF
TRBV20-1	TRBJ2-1	CSARDRLRGGSYNEQFF
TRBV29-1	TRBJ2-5	CSVESTEETQYF
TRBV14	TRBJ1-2	CASSQVSGFSGYTF
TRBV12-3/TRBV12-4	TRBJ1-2	CASSLGTGVYYGYTF
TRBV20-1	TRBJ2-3	CSASGGGLVTQYF
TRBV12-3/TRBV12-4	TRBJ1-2	CASSLSPRDGYTF
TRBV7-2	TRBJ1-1	CASSPGGPTEAFF
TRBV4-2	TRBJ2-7	CASSQELAVYEQYF
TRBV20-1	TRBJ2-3	CSENEGGSSTDTQYF
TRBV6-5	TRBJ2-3	CASGSSNTDTQYF
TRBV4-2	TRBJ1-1	CASSQGQGGFF
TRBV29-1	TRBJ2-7	CSVDGVGPYEQYF
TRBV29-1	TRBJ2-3	CSVADRGPSTQYF
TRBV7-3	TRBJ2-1	CASSSGEGRYNEQFF
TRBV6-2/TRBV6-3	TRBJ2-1	CASSYGTGPLGVYNEQFF
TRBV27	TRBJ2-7	CASSSRQGPAEQYF
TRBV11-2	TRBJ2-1	CASSLPPSGGKRAYNEQFF
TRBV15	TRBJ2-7	CATSRDRGLAGRAYF
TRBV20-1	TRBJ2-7	CSARRGDFTYEQYF